What follows are 11 T cell receptor beta chains derived from one specimen sequenced in a study of T cell responses to AZD1222 COVID-19 vaccine. Data came from immunoSEQ multiplex PCR; TCRdb stores just in-frame clones and leaves some out. The sample has some 150,000 clones, 88% seen once; the top ten hold 2.2%. The sample consisted of peripheral blood, taken on day 0 of AZD1222 vaccination. These receptors were collected from an adult in good health.

The rearrangement links TRBV7-3 to TRBJ1-2; the match to TRBD1 covers 7 bases. Trimming cost V 5 bases and J 8 bases; bases outside gene matches: 11. The CDR3 runs 14 residues. Germline V gene data show CDR1 as SGHTA and CDR2 as FQGTGA. The CDR3 reads CASSVTGMIGGYTF. Written as DNA, the CDR3 is TGTGCCAGCAGCGTGACAGGGATGATAGGCGGCTACACCTTC.

The CDR3 DNA is TGTGCCAGCTCACCAAACGACGGAACTAATGAAAAACTGTTTTTT. This encodes CASSPNDGTNEKLFF. The rearrangement uses TRBV18 and TRBJ1-4; D remains unclear. The CDR3 runs 15 residues. The germline gives CDR1 KGHSH, CDR2 LQKENI. Trimming took 2 bases from V and 1 from J, leaving 8 bases between them.

This clone was counted between two and nine times. The chain carries TRBV4-3 and TRBJ2-2, with 7 bases aligning to TRBD1. Germline CDR1 reads LGHNA; CDR2 reads YSLEER. The J segment lost 5 bases and the V segment lost 6 bases, leaving 6 bases of the junction unmatched. The CDR3 has 14 amino acids. For the CDR3, the DNA is TGCGCCAGCAGGTTCAGGGGGTTAACCGGGGAGCTGTTTTTT. It translates to CASRFRGLTGELFF.

The chain combines TRBV15 with TRBJ1-2, with D possibly TRBD1 on 5 matching bases. Germline CDR1 reads LNHNV; CDR2 reads YYDKDF (reference sequence). There are 14 residues in the CDR3. The ends were cut back, 0 bases at V and 8 bases at J, with 13 bases in the middle. In DNA form, the CDR3 reads TGTGCCACCAGCAGAGATTCGGGGGGAAGGGGCTACACCTTC. This gives the protein CATSRDSGGRGYTF.

The chain combines TRBV28 with TRBJ1-2; a weak D match, TRBD1 (5 bases). This CDR3 is 13 amino acids long. Deletions cut 6 bases from V and 8 bases from J, with 16 bases between. Germline loops: CDR1 MDHEN, CDR2 SYDVKM. The CDR3: CASRKIGGRGYTF. The CDR3 nucleotides read TGTGCCAGCAGGAAGATCGGGGGTCGGGGCTACACCTTC.

This clone has just one count. The J gene is TRBJ2-7, the V gene TRBV27; tentative D call: TRBD1 (5 bases). Trimming shortened V by 0 bases and J by 6 bases, and 9 bases separated the two germline ends. Germline V gene sequence: CDR1 MNHEY, CDR2 SMNVEV (reference sequence). The CDR3 is 13 amino acids. CDR3 nucleotide sequence: TGTGCCAGCAGTTTATCCAGGGCCACCGAGCAGTACTTC. Translating it yields CASSLSRATEQYF.

In its sample, this clone was seen a few times. The chain carries TRBV19 and TRBJ1-1; the D gene is possibly TRBD1 (5 bases). The germline V gene has CDR1 LNHDA and CDR2 SQIVND (reference sequence). V was cut by 3 bases and J by 7 bases, with 18 bases left in between. The CDR3 consists of 15 residues. CDR3: CASSIGAWGGGEAFF. CDR3 DNA: TGTGCCAGTAGTATCGGGGCTTGGGGAGGCGGTGAAGCTTTCTTT. The full variable domain, completed using reference TRBV19 and TRBJ1-1, is DGGITQSPKYLFRKEGQNVTLSCEQNLNHDAMYWYRQDPGQGLRLIYYSQIVNDFQKGDIAEGYSVSREKKESFPLTVTSAQKNPTAFYLCASSIGAWGGGEAFFGQGTRLTVV.

V gene TRBV4-2 combines with J gene TRBJ2-7, with a weak D call TRBD2 (5 bases). CDR1 is LGHNA, CDR2 YNFKEQ, per germline. Trimming pared 1 base from V and 1 base from J, leaving 11 bases between. The CDR3 spans 15 residues. CDR3 nucleotide sequence: TGTGCCAGCAGCCAAGCAGCGGTCACGTCCTACGAGCAGTACTTC. As protein: CASSQAAVTSYEQYF.

J is TRBJ2-1 and V is TRBV5-1; 12 bases match TRBD2. Germline CDR1 is SGHRS and CDR2 is YFSETQ. The V and J ends lost 0 bases and 7 bases, in that order; junction bases with no gene match: 2. There are 15 residues in the CDR3. The CDR3 DNA reads TGCGCCAGCAGCTTGGGGGGACTAGCGGGTAATGAGCAGTTCTTC. Its protein product is CASSLGGLAGNEQFF.

This clone was detected once. The rearrangement uses TRBV12-3 or TRBV12-4 and TRBJ1-2; D might be TRBD1 (5 bases). Trimming stripped 4 bases from V and 4 bases from J, with 10 bases between. This CDR3 comprises 13 residues. Here the CDR3 reads CASSSGRSYGYTF. The CDR3 coding sequence is TGTGCCAGCAGTTCGGGACGGTCCTATGGCTACACCTTC.

The chain links TRBV7-8 to TRBJ2-7; possibly TRBD1 for D (5 bases). Germline loops: CDR1 SGHVS, CDR2 FQNEAQ. The CDR3 covers 14 residues. V was shortened by 3 bases and J by 2 bases, with 11 bases between the two germline ends. The CDR3 DNA follows: TGTGCCAGCAGCTTGAACAGGTTCACCTACGAGCAGTACTTC. The encoded protein is CASSLNRFTYEQYF.